This TCR beta chain was sequenced during a study of cytomegalovirus exposure and HLA in healthy donors (dated by TCRdb to 2017 to 2019). Notes on the research overall: An earlier analysis of 587 of the donors reported roughly 300 Gb of sequence data and around 100 million unique TCR beta sequences obtained from some 170 million T cells. Approximately 300 gigabases of sequencing data and around 85 million unique TCR sequences made up an early release that covered about 640 HLA-typed donors. The genetic ancestry cluster associated with self-reported Caucasian donors included around four fifths of the approximately 400 genotyped donors. The study aimed to test whether cataloging public T cell receptors could reveal signatures of past pathogen exposure. The study profiled the T cell repertoires of hundreds of subjects by immunosequencing and related them to cytomegalovirus serostatus. Besides the first cohort of under 700 subjects, a separate validation cohort made up of 120 different subjects was used. To predict cytomegalovirus infection status, the study brought together high-throughput TCR immunosequencing, statistical association of individual TCRs with disease status, and machine learning. A later analysis re-examined previously published TCR beta repertoires from roughly 720 donors and added high-resolution HLA genotyping to investigate patterns of TCR occurrence. In the later analysis, no new phenotypic data were used to find candidate immune exposures; instead, reliance was placed on TCR beta sequences and their occurrence across donors. An earlier analysis of approximately 500 of the donors applied high-throughput TCR beta sequencing to assess whether each TCR beta V gene segment acted as functional or pseudogenic. Donor age, sex, ethnicity and CMV serostatus were compiled alongside the repertoire data. In a later genetic analysis, genome-wide SNP genotypes for about three fifths of the roughly 670 donors were used, and that subset was treated as a discovery cohort. All discovery cohort repertoires had been generated on a single sequencing platform. Class I and class II HLA loci were covered by the typing at four-digit resolution. Typing coverage varied by locus: roughly 629-630 donors for A, B, C, DRB1 and DQB1; roughly 500 for DQA1; about 590 for DPA1; some 470 for DPB1. Because of strong linkage in the cohort, five DR-DQ haplotypes were treated as single units for association and clustering. Across under 500 genotyped donors of the cohort, an average of about 220,000 unique TCR beta nucleotide sequences per donor were sequenced, and 15% to 20% of those sequences were non-productive.

Libraries were constructed by the immunoSEQ multiplex PCR assay. The multiplex PCR relied on a mix of 60 forward primers for TCR Vbeta segments and 13 reverse primers for TCR Jbeta segments. Amplification of the CDR3 region of rearranged TCR beta genes was performed with a multiplex PCR assay on genomic DNA. On the Illumina HiSeq System, the amplified TCR beta libraries were sequenced as 87-base-pair reads. Concerning the study's data processing: In a later analysis, 77 million or so unique TCR beta chains were counted across the roughly 610 repertoires, and approximately 11 million of these chains were shared by at least two donors. To remove PCR and sequencing errors, raw reads were error-corrected and collapsed into unique sequences using a nearest-neighbor algorithm that merged closely related sequences. Alignment of CDR3 sequences to IMGT reference sequences was used to assign V, D and J gene segments. For a sequence to be retained, at least a six-nucleotide match to both a V gene segment and a J gene segment was required. A rearrangement was called productive if the CDR3 had no stop codons and remained in frame with V and J, and every other rearrangement was called non-productive. CDR3 was defined by IMGT convention, running from the second conserved V-encoded cysteine to the conserved J-encoded phenylalanine. In an earlier analysis of roughly 610 of the donors, sequences lacking an unambiguous match to a single V gene segment were excluded. An earlier analysis of several hundred of the donors called V segments functional above 56.7% productive rearrangements and segregating when the between-donor standard deviation exceeded 5%. A statistical classification framework was built for diagnosing cytomegalovirus status from the catalog of TCR beta chain sequences. A later analysis assigned V and J genes by comparing TCR nucleotide sequences with IMGT/GENE-DB human TR gene sequences. The TCRdist pipeline was used in a later analysis to assign CDR3 sequences and most-parsimonious VDJ recombination scenarios. In a later analysis, each TCR beta chain was defined by its CDR3 amino acid sequence together with its V-gene family, and reads without a unique V-gene family were excluded. In a later analysis, nearly 600 highly shared, low-generation-probability nucleotide sequences were removed to address suspected cross-contamination and a sequencing artifact. In a later analysis, a clonal expansion index for each public chain was calculated from normalized within-repertoire ranks of inferred template counts. A later analysis computed generation probabilities with a VDJ recombination model fitted to out-of-frame rearrangements, and checked the results against IGoR. Hypergeometric tests were used in a later analysis to score TCR-TCR, TCR-HLA and TCR-CMV co-occurrence, with a repertoire-size bias correction applied to the TCR pairs. A later analysis estimated false discovery rates by permuting HLA or CMV assignments 20 times. In a later analysis, co-occurring TCRs were grouped using DBSCAN, and TCRdist sequence similarity was added for clustering within HLA-allele-positive subsets. Co-occurrence clustering excluded repertoires with fewer than 30,000 or more than 120,000 public chains, plus five with anomalous nucleotide sharing. Entries here come from immuneACCESS through TCRdb and include only in-frame sequences with V and J called. Some clones fail to appear in such tables; in the studies checked, an unresolved V gene covers under half of the shortfall, and the cause of the remainder is unknown. D and trimming come from the DNA, and the V and J calls and clone size come from that table. In this sample the table shows under 150,000 clones, approximately 82% of which occur a single time. The ten most abundant clones make up 2.7% of the sample.

The cohort was made up of approximately 670 healthy bone marrow donors. At the time of sampling, all cohort members were nominally healthy, though unrecorded immune exposures were likely present. The donor was CMV seronegative and belonged to the group of 352 seronegative cohort members. Every donor gave a peripheral blood sample, and the peripheral blood mononuclear cells from that sample were used for TCR beta sequencing. The Qiagen DNeasy Blood Extraction Kit was used to extract genomic DNA from the blood cell samples. The CDR3 goes from the cysteine to the phenylalanine over 14 residues. Only the CDR3 DNA stays, 42 bases, in frame from base 1. The germline V gene (reference sequence) gives CDR1 as LNHDA and CDR2 as SQIVND. Trimmed from V: 8 bases; trimmed from J: 4 bases; junction bases lacking a gene match: 5. Points on this clone: The antigen it recognizes is unknown. No base-level quality is on record; no much larger clone is a single base apart.

What the study reported, not specific to this receptor: An earlier analysis of around 500 of the donors showed that most TCR beta V segments appeared in productive rearrangements either about 87% or about 30% of the time, which broadly matched IMGT annotations. For the cohort, immune exposure information was limited to CMV serostatus. A later genetic analysis associated a missense DCLRE1C variant with V-gene and J-gene trimming of TCR beta chains, and an independent cohort replicated the association. The classifier was reported to diagnose cytomegalovirus status with high specificity and sensitivity in both the original cohort and the validation cohort. A further reported finding was that TCR beta sequences accurately predicted the HLA-A and HLA-B alleles for most subjects in the first cohort. Strong co-occurrence of HLA alleles, especially DR and DQ, made assigning TCR associations to individual alleles difficult. Because some donors lacked HLA typing at each locus, the association tests relied only on the typed subset. A group of highly shared sequence variants was considered likely to be a technical artifact of the sequencing pipeline. Most TCR sequences were seen in very few donors, while some public TCRs were found in many individuals. In vitro tests confirmed that a few of the cytomegalovirus-associated TCR beta chains recognize cytomegalovirus antigens. Only TCR beta chains were sequenced in this cohort, and the absence of alpha or paired-chain data limited detectable features. In a later genetic analysis, fewer N-insertions in productive TCRs were reported among donors in an Asian-associated ancestry cluster than the roughly 700-donor mean. The 87-base-pair reads could not distinguish some IMGT-functional V segments, including TRBV6-2 and TRBV6-3, so those segments were excluded. The authors suggested that the approach could potentially be generalized to other disease states and immunological phenotypes. The study listed 150 to 200 TCR beta chains as associated with cytomegalovirus. Presence/absence analyses assumed roughly uniform sequencing depth across donors, an assumption that may not hold. In a later analysis, TCR association rates were found to vary across HLA loci, with the most associated TCRs seen for DRB1 alleles and the fewest for HLA-C alleles. A later analysis reported that several top co-occurrence clusters appeared linked to parvovirus B19, influenza, CMV and Epstein-Barr virus. Because counts were too low, roughly 17 rarely observed V segments, including chromosome 9 orphons, were left out of the earlier analysis of about 620 of the donors. Most CMV-associated TCR beta chains appeared to be HLA-restricted in a later analysis, and the HLA associations seemed to be driven largely by CMV exposure. Correlated functional status among segregating V segments might reflect linkage disequilibrium, but an unknown experimental factor could not be ruled out. A later analysis found that HLA-associated TCR beta chains were more clonally expanded and had lower generation probabilities than equally common non-associated chains. Specific HLA alleles were associated with 15,000 to 20,000 TCR beta sequences at a false discovery rate of 0.05 in a later analysis.

The rearrangement joined TRBV19 to TRBJ1-2, with TRBD1 identical over 12 junction bases. Sequences were obtained from PBMCs. The clonotype was recovered from a boy between 2 and 10 years old in good health and CMV-seronegative. The nucleotide sequence reads TGTGCCAGTGGGACAGGGGGCACCCTCTATGGCTACACCTTC. It translates to CASGTGGTLYGYTF.